This TCR beta chain came from a study of OX40 agonist ivuxolimab in advanced cancers. Regarding the complete study: The costimulatory receptor OX40 (CD134) was targeted by ivuxolimab, a fully human IgG2 agonistic monoclonal antibody. Partial responses were achieved by three dose-escalation patients, of whom one had hepatocellular carcinoma and two had cutaneous melanoma. Intravenous ivuxolimab was administered to patients every 2 weeks at six dose levels: 0.01, 0.1, 0.3, 1.5, 3 and 10 mg/kg. In the dose-escalation cohort, 82.7% of patients were male, and the mean age was approximately 60 years, with a range of about 23 to 85. The paper describes the monotherapy dose-escalation part (N ≈ 52 patients) of the phase I trial of ivuxolimab. The purpose of peripheral TCRbeta sequencing was to test whether ivuxolimab changed TCR sequence diversity and led to clonal T-cell expansion. Patients were allowed to have had prior anti-PD-1, anti-PD-L1 or anti-CTLA-4 therapy, and 30% to 40% of the dose-escalation patients had previously received checkpoint inhibitors. Of the approximately 54 patients in dose escalation, 19 had hepatocellular carcinoma, some 15 had melanoma, 9 had renal cell carcinoma and 9 had head and neck cancer. The full study reports these points: In the 0.1-3.0 mg/kg groups, partial responders had among the lowest normalized peripheral clonal expansion, particularly in CD8+ T cells. At doses of 0.1 to 3.0 mg/kg, clonal expansion of both CD4+ and CD8+ T cells in blood was seen between baseline and week 6. Antigen specificity was not determined for the clonally expanded peripheral T cells. Low levels of normalized T-cell clonal expansion were also seen in some patients who did not respond. After ivuxolimab, expanded clones were on average more numerous among CD8+ T cells than among CD4+ T cells.

For sequencing of the TCRbeta CDR3 region, genomic DNA was extracted from the sorted cells. The immunoSEQ Assay was used to sequence the TCRbeta CDR3 regions. Sourced from immuneACCESS, this table was stored by TCRdb with only in-frame sequences that have V and J called. A share of the clones is absent; for the studies checked, an unresolved V gene accounts for under half, and the remainder has no known explanation. The table for this sample lists about 83,000 clones; about 89% of them were counted only once. The ten largest make up about 0.45% of the sample. Comments on this clone: Its specific antigen is unknown. No base quality information exists; no much larger clone differs at one position.

The trial excluded patients who had a history of autoimmune disease or who were on systemic immunosuppression. Peripheral blood for TCR sequencing was collected from all dose cohorts at baseline, on cycle 4 day 1, and on cycle 7 day 1. The samples were drawn from a first-in-human, open-label, multicenter phase I dose-escalation trial of ivuxolimab. The trial enrolled adults with locally advanced or metastatic head and neck squamous cell, hepatocellular, melanoma or renal cell carcinoma. CD4+ and CD8+ T cells were sorted separately from peripheral blood before TCR sequencing. The sample in question was CD4+ or CD8+ T cells sorted from blood, obtained in a trial of the OX40 agonist ivuxolimab. This receptor was taken from an adult with an advanced solid tumor such as melanoma, head and neck, liver or kidney cancer.

This receptor carries the CDR3 CASSQDGIPYNEQFF. The bases are TGCGCCAGCAGCCAAGACGGGATACCCTACAATGAGCAGTTCTTC. The V and J segments used are TRBV4-1 and TRBJ2-1; matching of 5 bases hints at TRBD2 as the D gene. According to the germline V gene, CDR1 reads MGHRA and CDR2 reads YSYEKL. The CDR3 spans 15 residues, from the cysteine through the phenylalanine. The sequence is cut down to CDR3 DNA, 45 bases in frame from base 1. V and J lose 0 bases and 2 bases, and a span of 8 bases separates them.